This T cell receptor (beta chain) is from a study of neurological immune-mediated disorders. 5'RACE generated cDNA with 10-nucleotide random UMIs. MiXCR, run by TCRdb on the 5' RACE reads, gives a single entry per CDR3 protein. The table shows 60,000 or so distinct CDR3 sequences, with more than 3% occurring only once. To note about this clonotype: At one end the junction does not follow the germline gene, possibly because of a read error.

This TCR was sampled from a woman aged 55-75 years with multiple sclerosis. Material: PBMCs.

The CDR3 coding sequence is TGTGCCATCAGTGGAGAGGACAGAAATTCAACCCTCAACTTT. Its translation is CAISGEDRNSTLNF. The chain is built from TRBV10-3 and TRBJ1-6; possible D gene TRBD1, 6 bases. In germline, CDR1 is ENHRY, CDR2 SYGVKD. The CDR3 is 14 amino acids.